The 9 T cell receptor beta chains given below trace back to one sample, sequenced in a study of response to subunit inactivated influenza vaccine. TCRdb recomputed calls from the RT-PCR reads with MiXCR, one row per CDR3 protein. The data contain just under 550,000 distinct CDR3 sequences, around a quarter of them singletons. The same data also went into a second study, on T cells expressing NK-cell markers. That study reports: Making the TCR beta cDNA relied on 5'RACE template switching with UMIs.

The sample was CD4+ T cells sorted from PBMCs, taken roughly 12 days after vaccination. Source of these receptors: a man aged 45-60 years who received an inactivated influenza vaccine.

V usage is TRBV4-3 and J usage is TRBJ2-1, with D maybe TRBD2 (6 bases). With 0 bases removed from V and 5 bases from J, the gap between germline ends came to 8 bases. CDR1 is LGHNA, CDR2 YSLEER, per germline. The CDR3 runs to 14 residues. Here the CDR3 DNA reads TGCGCCAGCAGCCAAGAAGGAGGGGACAATGAGCAGTTCTTC. Translating it yields CASSQEGGDNEQFF.

This clonotype was observed a few times. The chain carries TRBV6-6 and TRBJ2-3, with D uncertain. The CDR3 is made up of 12 amino acids. With 8 bases removed from V and 4 bases from J, the gap between germline ends came to 10 bases. CDR1 is MNHNY, CDR2 SVGAGI, per germline (reference sequence). The CDR3 loop is CASGHPADTQYF. CDR3 coding DNA: TGTGCCAGCGGCCACCCCGCAGATACGCAGTATTTT.

The chain links TRBV20-1 to TRBJ2-7; 11 bases match TRBD1. The CDR3 is 14 amino acids. V gave up 2 bases and J gave up 3 bases; unmatched junction bases: 3. The germline V gene encodes CDR1 DFQATT and CDR2 SNEGSKA (reference sequence). The CDR3 region is CSARPDRGHYEQYF. The CDR3 nucleotides are TGCAGTGCTAGACCGGACAGGGGGCACTACGAGCAGTACTTC.

The chain uses TRBV12-3 or TRBV12-4 and TRBJ2-3; weak D call: TRBD2 (6 bases). The V end lost 2 bases, the J end lost 2 bases, and 11 bases lay between the germline ends. CDR3 length: 15 amino acids. The DNA of the CDR3 is TGTGCCAGCAGTTTAATGGGACTGGTCACAGATACGCAGTATTTT. It yields the protein CASSLMGLVTDTQYF.

V usage is TRBV24-1 and J usage is TRBJ2-5; 8 bases agree with TRBD1. With V trimmed by 2 bases and J by 5 bases, 9 bases remained unmatched. This CDR3 spans 16 amino acids. Germline V gives CDR1 KGHDR, CDR2 SFDVKD. CDR3 DNA: TGTGCCACCAGTGATTCACGACAGGGGCTCGGGGAGACCCAGTACTTC. Protein product: CATSDSRQGLGETQYF.

This rearrangement joins TRBV3-1 to TRBJ1-1; tentatively, D is TRBD1 (5 bases). Deletions cut 1 base from V and 1 base from J, with 10 bases between. The CDR3 length is 15 residues. Germline CDR1 and CDR2: LGHDT and YNNKEL (reference sequence). The CDR3 DNA is TGTGCCAGCAGCCAAGTCGGACACCAGAACACTGAAGCTTTCTTT. The encoded protein is CASSQVGHQNTEAFF.

There are a few counts of this clonotype. The J gene is TRBJ2-5, the V gene TRBV3-1; D is perhaps TRBD1 (6 bases). V dropped 5 bases and J dropped 10 bases, with 14 bases sitting between them. The CDR3 has 12 residues. Germline assignment: CDR1 LGHDT and CDR2 YNNKEL (reference sequence). CDR3 in amino acids: CASSETNRVQYF. The CDR3 coding sequence is TGTGCCAGCAGCGAGACAAACAGGGTCCAGTACTTC.

The J gene is TRBJ2-3, the V gene TRBV5-6; D remains unclear. CDR3 length: 14 amino acids. Per germline, CDR1 SGHDT and CDR2 YYEEEE. The V and J ends lost 0 bases and 2 bases respectively, with 7 bases between them. CDR3 nucleotides: TGTGCCAGCAGCTTGGTAACAGTCACAGATACGCAGTATTTT. This encodes CASSLVTVTDTQYF.

There are a few counts of this clonotype. This chain joins TRBV5-1 and TRBJ2-2; the D gene is possibly TRBD1 (6 bases). CDR1 is SGHRS, CDR2 YFSETQ, per germline. The length of the CDR3 is 15 residues. The germline V and J ends were trimmed by 4 bases and 1 base, with 11 bases remaining between them. As DNA, the CDR3 is TGCGCCAGCAGCCAAAGGACAGTGAACACCGGGGAGCTGTTTTTT. Translating gives CASSQRTVNTGELFF.